Sequencing of this T cell receptor (beta chain) was carried out in a study of human T cells and chemical hapten exposure. Across the study: Diphenylcyclopropenone, dosed weekly to the scalp, was given to patients throughout the roughly 24-week study.

There are many counts of this clonotype. The CDR3 has 13 residues. Germline values: CDR1 LNHDA, CDR2 SQIVND (reference sequence). The germline V and J ends were trimmed by 4 bases and 4 bases, with 8 bases remaining between them. TCRdb reprocessed the RACE reads via MiXCR and lists one record per CDR3 protein. The repertoire consists of approximately 41,000 distinct CDR3 sequences, with more than 9% occurring once and the leading ten covering approximately 26%. Time point noted: patch test 3, about 24 weeks after DPC sensitization. Treatment of the sample: therapeutic diphenylcyclopropenone sensitization with weekly scalp DPC. The study extracted total RNA from unfractionated whole blood.

The material sequenced was whole blood, taken in connection with sensitization to the hapten diphenylcyclopropenone (DPC). The chain employs TRBV19 and TRBJ1-5, with D possibly being TRBD1 (5 bases). This TCR was recovered from a man in his fifties or sixties with alopecia areata. Some clones in this sample may be carry-over from other donors' samples. CDR3 amino acids: CASSTQGNQPQHF. The CDR3 nucleotides read TGTGCCAGTAGTACTCAGGGAAATCAGCCCCAGCATTTT. The full variable domain, rest sourced from reference TRBV19 and TRBJ1-5, is DGGITQSPKYLFRKEGQNVTLSCEQNLNHDAMYWYRQDPGQGLRLIYYSQIVNDFQKGDIAEGYSVSREKKESFPLTVTSAQKNPTAFYLCASSTQGNQPQHFGDGTRLSIL.